Here is one T cell receptor (beta chain) with its context. The data stem from a study of shared clonotypes between healthy human individuals. Study-wide context: Researchers drew samples from two women and three men aged 18 to 49.

This CDR3 contains 15 residues. Germline V CDR1 and CDR2: SGHRS, YFSETQ. Trimming took off 0 bases at V and 0 bases at J, with 8 bases between the two ends. Naive CD8 cells lacked CD45RO and underwent positive selection for CCR7, leaving out terminally differentiated effector memory CD45RA+ cells. Assay: immunoSEQ multiplex PCR; the TCRdb copy retains only in-frame clones and omits some. This sample has about 1,900,000 clones, with about 95% found just once. This TCR came from a man aged 18-30 years in good health. The chain links TRBV5-1 to TRBJ2-3; the D gene is possibly TRBD2 (5 bases). Material: naive CD8+ T cells sorted from blood. The CDR3 here is CASSLESSSTDTQYF. CDR3 nucleotides: TGCGCCAGCAGCTTGGAGTCTAGCAGCACAGATACGCAGTATTTT.